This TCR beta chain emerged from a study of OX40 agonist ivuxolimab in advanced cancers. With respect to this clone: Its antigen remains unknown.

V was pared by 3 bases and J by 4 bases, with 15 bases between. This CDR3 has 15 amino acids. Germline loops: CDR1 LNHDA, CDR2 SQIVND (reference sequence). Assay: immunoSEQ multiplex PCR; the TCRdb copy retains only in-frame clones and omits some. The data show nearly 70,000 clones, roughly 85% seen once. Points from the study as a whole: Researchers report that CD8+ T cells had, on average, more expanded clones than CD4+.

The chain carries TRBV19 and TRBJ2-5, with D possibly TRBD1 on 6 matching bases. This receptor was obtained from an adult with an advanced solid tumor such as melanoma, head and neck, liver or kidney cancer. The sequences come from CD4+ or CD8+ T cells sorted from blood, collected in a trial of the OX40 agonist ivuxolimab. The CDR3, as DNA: TGTGCCAGTAGTATTAGTGGGGGCCGCCGAGAGACCCAGTACTTC. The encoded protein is CASSISGGRRETQYF. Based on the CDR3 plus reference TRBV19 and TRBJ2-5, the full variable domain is DGGITQSPKYLFRKEGQNVTLSCEQNLNHDAMYWYRQDPGQGLRLIYYSQIVNDFQKGDIAEGYSVSREKKESFPLTVTSAQKNPTAFYLCASSISGGRRETQYFGPGTRLLVL.